This TCR beta chain was profiled in a study of human T cells and chemical hapten exposure. Study background: Patients, mostly women, had alopecia areata, alopecia totalis or alopecia universalis. Across samples, TCR yields varied, mostly owing to small differences in pooled library volumes.

Worth noting for this clonotype: The antigen remains unidentified.

General observations from the study: Expanded TCRs created a significantly greater count of big CDR3 similarity clusters than controls did.

TCRdb re-called the RACE reads through MiXCR, storing one row per CDR3 protein. The repertoire has under 400,000 distinct CDR3 sequences, approximately 5.1% of them found once; the top ten carry 2.5% to 3%. Germline CDR1 and CDR2: SGHTA and FQGNSA. Trimming cost V 6 bases and J 10 bases, with 12 bases left between them. This CDR3 is built from 12 residues. Time point meaning: pre-sensitization, week 0. Sample treatment: therapeutic diphenylcyclopropenone sensitization with weekly scalp DPC. The V call is TRBV7-2, the J call TRBJ1-4; D not resolved. The clonotype originates from a woman aged 45 to 65 with alopecia areata. Some clones in this sample may be carry-over from other donors' samples. Sequences were derived from whole blood, sampled in connection with sensitization to the hapten diphenylcyclopropenone (DPC). The CDR3 DNA reads as TGTGCCAGCAGTCAAGAGCGGGGAAAACTGTTTTTT. Protein product: CASSQERGKLFF.